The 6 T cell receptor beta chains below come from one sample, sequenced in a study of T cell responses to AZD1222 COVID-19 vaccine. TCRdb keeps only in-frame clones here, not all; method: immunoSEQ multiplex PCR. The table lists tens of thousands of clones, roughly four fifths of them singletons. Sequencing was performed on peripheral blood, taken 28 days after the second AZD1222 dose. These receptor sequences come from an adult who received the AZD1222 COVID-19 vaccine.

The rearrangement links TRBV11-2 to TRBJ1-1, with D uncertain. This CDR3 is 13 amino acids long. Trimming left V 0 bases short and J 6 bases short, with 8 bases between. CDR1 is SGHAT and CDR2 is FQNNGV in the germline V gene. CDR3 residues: CASSLDRLAEAFF. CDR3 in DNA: TGTGCCAGCAGCTTAGATAGGTTGGCTGAAGCTTTCTTT.

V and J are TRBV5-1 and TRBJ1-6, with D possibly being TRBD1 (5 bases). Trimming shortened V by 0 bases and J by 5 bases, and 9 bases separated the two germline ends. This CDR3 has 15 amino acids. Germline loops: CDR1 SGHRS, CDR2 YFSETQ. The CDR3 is CASSLAPGDNSPLHF. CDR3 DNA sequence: TGCGCCAGCAGCTTGGCCCCGGGGGATAATTCACCCCTCCACTTT.

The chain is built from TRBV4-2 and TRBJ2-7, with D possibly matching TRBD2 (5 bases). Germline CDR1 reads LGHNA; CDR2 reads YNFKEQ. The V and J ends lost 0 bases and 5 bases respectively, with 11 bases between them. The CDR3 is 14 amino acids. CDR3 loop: CASSQDRDRDEQYF. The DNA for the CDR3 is TGTGCCAGCAGCCAAGATCGGGATCGCGACGAGCAGTACTTC.

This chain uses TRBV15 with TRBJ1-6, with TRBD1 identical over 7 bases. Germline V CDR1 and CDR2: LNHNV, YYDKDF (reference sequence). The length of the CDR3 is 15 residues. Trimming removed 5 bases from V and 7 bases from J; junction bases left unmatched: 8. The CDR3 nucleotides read TGTGCCACCAGCGTACGACAGGGCTCCAATTCACCCCTCCACTTT. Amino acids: CATSVRQGSNSPLHF.

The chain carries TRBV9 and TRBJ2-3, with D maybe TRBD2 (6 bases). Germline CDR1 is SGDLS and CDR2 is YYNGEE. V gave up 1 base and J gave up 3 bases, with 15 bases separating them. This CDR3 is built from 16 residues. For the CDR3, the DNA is TGTGCCAGCAGCGTACAGGCTGTGGAGGGAACAGATACGCAGTATTTT. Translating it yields CASSVQAVEGTDTQYF.

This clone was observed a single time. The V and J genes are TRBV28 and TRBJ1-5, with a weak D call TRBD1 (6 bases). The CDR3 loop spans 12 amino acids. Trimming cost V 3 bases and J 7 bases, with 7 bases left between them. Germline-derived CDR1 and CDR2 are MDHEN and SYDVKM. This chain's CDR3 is CASSLRGQPQHF. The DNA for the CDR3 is TGTGCCAGCAGTTTGAGGGGGCAGCCCCAGCATTTT.